A single T cell receptor beta chain is shown here with its context. Antigen: not known. CDR3 size: 15 residues. V shed 5 bases and J shed 4 bases, with 17 bases lying between them. Germline values: CDR1 MGHRA, CDR2 YSYEKL. Through a sample-barcoded 5' primer and a J-beta primer mix, a second PCR was run for roughly 6 to 11 cycles. TCRdb reprocessed the 5' RACE reads with MiXCR, giving one entry per CDR3 protein. Among 1 million to 1.2 million distinct CDR3 sequences listed, 30% to 40% were seen once. These data belong to a study of blood T cells in healthy people across ages. The study's findings and limits: Donor CMV status was unknown, possibly confounding expanded clonotype changes.

The sequencing input was blood. The chain carries TRBV4-1 and TRBJ2-5, with D perhaps TRBD2 (6 bases). The receptor was isolated from a man between 18 and 35 years old in good health. The CDR3 bases are TGCGCCAGCAGCTCAGAAAGGCGGGGAGCAGAGACCCAGTACTTC. Its translation is CASSSERRGAETQYF.